This T cell receptor (beta chain) was retrieved from a study of STAT3 mutations in large granular lymphocyte leukemia. Overall study results and limits: At least one immunodominant TCR beta clonotype appeared in every T-cell large granular lymphocyte leukemia patient.

The CDR3 sequence is 16 residues long. The ends were cut back, 0 bases at V and 1 base at J, with 12 bases in the middle. Germline V lookup: CDR1 LGHNA, CDR2 YNFKEQ. Notes on this clone: Its specificity is not known.

Sequenced by immunoSEQ multiplex PCR; TCRdb stores in-frame clones only, minus some. This repertoire shows around 10,000 clones, about 50% found once; its top ten account for approximately 8.9%. The specimen sequenced was peripheral blood mononuclear cells. The sequence came from a boy younger than 18 with T-cell large granular lymphocyte leukemia. Some clones in this sample may be carry-over from other donors' samples. The chain uses TRBV4-2 and TRBJ1-1; a weak D match, TRBD1 (5 bases). The CDR3 bases are TGTGCCAGCAGCCAAGATTATAGGGGCGGGAACACTGAAGCTTTCTTT. Protein: CASSQDYRGGNTEAFF.